The clone carrying this TCR beta chain came up many times. Its antigen is not identified. The CDR3 end lies 3 residues beyond the end of the read and is filled in from the germline J gene. Some clones are missing from TCRdb's copy, which holds only in-frame ones; the method was immunoSEQ multiplex PCR. The repertoire yields some 34,000 clones, none seen only once; the top ten contain roughly 6.7%. J was trimmed by 0 bases and V by 5 bases; bases with no gene match: 3. Germline V lookup: CDR1 SGHNT, CDR2 YYREEE (reference sequence). The CDR3 loop spans 15 amino acids. This specimen comes from a study of T cell clonality in common variable immunodeficiency. Overall study results and limits: Common variable immunodeficiency TCR beta sequences reportedly had fewer deletions and N-nucleotide insertions. Compared with controls, CVID subjects had fewer shared TCRbeta clones.

Both groups were predominantly of Caucasian heritage. Sequencing was performed on peripheral blood mononuclear cells. The receptor comes from a human donor with common variable immunodeficiency. The chain links TRBV5-4 to TRBJ2-3; 10 bases are a match to TRBD1. Incomplete CDR3 DNA: TGTGCCAGCAGAGGGGGACAGGGGAGCACAGATACG. It is translated as CASRGGQGSTDT. The full CDR3 reads CASRGGQGSTDTQYF.